These 24 T cell receptor beta chains were all obtained from the same sample, sequenced in a study of shared clonotypes between healthy human individuals. The data were produced by immunoSEQ multiplex PCR, yet TCRdb's version contains in-frame clones alone and is incomplete. The repertoire holds approximately 2.4 million clones, with 90% to 97% as singletons. Source material: naive CD4+ T cells sorted from blood. Subset noted: CD45RA+ positively selected. The origin of the receptors is a man aged 18 to 30 in good health.

This chain joins TRBV7-2 and TRBJ2-3; no firm D call. The CDR3 is made up of 15 amino acids. Germline assignment: CDR1 SGHTA and CDR2 FQGNSA. Trimming left V 1 base short and J 0 bases short, with 8 bases between. CDR3 in DNA: TGTGCCAGCAGCTTAGAACGGCCCAGCACAGATACGCAGTATTTT. The encoded protein is CASSLERPSTDTQYF.

To note about this clone: The identical CDR3 is also encoded by other nucleotide sequences in the sample. This sequence joins TRBV28 and TRBJ2-7; D gene uncertain. Looked up from germline, CDR1 is MDHEN and CDR2 is SYDVKM. The CDR3 loop spans 12 amino acids. Trimming took off 2 bases at V and 2 bases at J, with 4 bases between the two ends. CDR3 residues: CASSLSPYEQYF. The CDR3 nucleotides are TGTGCCAGCAGTTTAAGCCCCTACGAGCAGTACTTC.

This clone was recorded once. This specimen includes other DNA sequences encoding the same CDR3. CDR3 region: CASRGTANTEAFF. Written as DNA, the CDR3 is TGTGCCAGCAGAGGGACAGCGAACACTGAAGCTTTCTTT. The chain carries TRBV28 and TRBJ1-1, with 7 bases fitting TRBD1. J lost 1 base, V lost 6 bases, and 2 bases had no gene match. This CDR3 is 13 amino acids long. Germline-derived CDR1 and CDR2 are MDHEN and SYDVKM.

The rearrangement uses TRBV30 and TRBJ1-1, with 9 bases matching TRBD1. Trimming at V came to 7 bases and at J to 4 bases, leaving 7 bases not matched to a gene. The germline V gene has CDR1 GTSNPN and CDR2 SVGIG (reference sequence). The length of the CDR3 is 13 residues. CDR3 coding DNA: TGTGCCTCCCGGGACAGGGTCTTCACTGAAGCTTTCTTT. It codes for CASRDRVFTEAFF.

The chain is built from TRBV6-1 and TRBJ2-7; TRBD2 matches 11 bases. This CDR3 comprises 17 residues. Germline CDR1 and CDR2: MNHNS and SASEGT. The J segment lost 3 bases and the V segment lost 4 bases, leaving 11 bases of the junction unmatched. CDR3 loop: CASSGYLAGGARYEQYF. The CDR3 DNA sequence: TGTGCCAGCAGTGGCTACCTAGCGGGAGGAGCCCGCTACGAGCAGTACTTC.

The V call is TRBV7-2, the J call TRBJ1-2; D is undetermined. This CDR3 region has 14 residues. Trimming removed 6 bases at V and 2 bases at J, with 13 bases between. Germline V gene lookup returns CDR1 SGHTA and CDR2 FQGNSA. DNA for the CDR3: TGTGCCAGCAGTTTTAGCTTTTTCAACTATGGCTACACCTTC. The encoded protein is CASSFSFFNYGYTF.

This chain's CDR3 is CASSAPDRGNEQYF. CDR3 DNA: TGTGCCAGCAGTGCTCCCGACAGGGGAAACGAGCAGTACTTC. V usage is TRBV25-1 and J usage is TRBJ2-7; 8 bases are a match to TRBD1. V shed 4 bases and J 5 bases; nucleotides not matched to a gene: 7. Per germline, CDR1 MGHDK and CDR2 SYGVNS. The CDR3 spans 14 residues.

The genes are TRBV9 and TRBJ2-1, with D unclear. V shed 4 bases and J shed 10 bases, with 21 bases lying between them. Germline V gene lookup returns CDR1 SGDLS and CDR2 YYNGEE. The CDR3 is 15 amino acids. CDR3 DNA: TGTGCCAGCAGCCCAACCCTCGCTGTGGTCGGGGAGCAGTTCTTC. This translates into CASSPTLAVVGEQFF.

This chain joins TRBV7-8 and TRBJ2-5, with D perhaps matching TRBD1 (5 bases). The CDR3 contains 18 residues. Germline V gene data show CDR1 as SGHVS and CDR2 as FQNEAQ. With 5 bases removed from V and 1 base from J, the gap between germline ends came to 23 bases. This CDR3 is CASSPTQVARLFQETQYF. DNA of the CDR3: TGTGCCAGCAGCCCCACACAGGTAGCCCGGCTTTTCCAAGAGACCCAGTACTTC.

This clone was seen once. The V and J genes are TRBV11-2 and TRBJ1-3; maybe TRBD1 (5 bases). The CDR3 extends over 14 amino acids. Germline-derived CDR1 and CDR2 are SGHAT and FQNNGV. Trimming removed 4 bases from V and 4 bases from J, with 11 bases in between. CDR3 sequence reads: CASSSGQSGNTIYF. CDR3 in DNA: TGTGCCAGCAGCTCCGGACAAAGCGGAAACACCATATATTTT.

This chain connects TRBV2 to TRBJ2-7; D perhaps matches TRBD1 (6 bases). Trimming shortened V by 6 bases and J by 6 bases, and 12 bases separated the two germline ends. CDR1 and CDR2 (germline): SNHLY, FYNNEI. The CDR3 extends over 12 amino acids. CDR3 sequence: CASRVGGGEQYF. The CDR3 DNA reads as TGTGCCAGCAGGGTAGGGGGTGGCGAGCAGTACTTC.

CDR3 protein: CASSYSQTSGTGELFF. The CDR3 bases are TGTGCCAGCAGTTACTCGCAGACTAGCGGCACCGGGGAGCTGTTTTTT. V usage is TRBV6-6 and J usage is TRBJ2-2, with TRBD2 matching over 9 bases. The germline V gene has CDR1 MNHNY and CDR2 SVGAGI (reference sequence). The CDR3 totals 16 residues. J gave up 4 bases and V 0 bases, and 3 bases lay outside the gene matches.

The genes are TRBV23-1 and TRBJ1-5; TRBD1 agrees at 9 bases. TRBV23-1 is filed as an ORF, its function uncertain. V lost 2 bases and J lost 1; bases outside the gene matches: 6. The CDR3 sequence is 17 residues long. The CDR3 coding sequence is TGCGCCAGCAGTCAAAAGGACAGGGGAAGGAGCAATCAGCCCCAGCATTTT. It encodes CASSQKDRGRSNQPQHF.

This chain joins TRBV6-5 and TRBJ1-6; D ambiguous. The CDR3 contains 15 residues. The V end was cut by 0 bases, the J end by 6 bases, with 9 bases between. CDR1 and CDR2 from the germline V gene are MNHEY and SVGAGI. The CDR3 DNA reads as TGTGCCAGCAGTTACTCTCCCTCAACTAATTCACCCCTCCACTTT. As protein: CASSYSPSTNSPLHF.

V gene TRBV6-5 combines with J gene TRBJ1-2; tentatively, D is TRBD1 (6 bases). The V gene lost 0 bases and the J gene lost 5 bases, with 13 bases spanning the gap. Germline lookup yields CDR1 MNHEY and CDR2 SVGAGI. The CDR3 contains 15 residues. The CDR3: CASSYSPPGVYGYTF. The CDR3, as DNA: TGTGCCAGCAGTTACTCCCCCCCAGGGGTTTATGGCTACACCTTC.

V and J are TRBV6-5 and TRBJ1-3, with a weak D call TRBD1 (5 bases). Germline CDR1 reads MNHEY; CDR2 reads SVGAGI. This CDR3 has 14 residues. V lost 7 bases and J 2 bases, leaving 12 bases between the germline ends. CDR3: CASTDGGAGNTIYF. The DNA of the CDR3 is TGTGCCAGCACGGACGGGGGGGCTGGAAACACCATATATTTT.

V is TRBV14 and J is TRBJ2-2, with D possibly matching TRBD1 (5 bases). Trimming stripped 1 base from V and 9 bases from J, with 9 bases between. The CDR3 is made up of 13 amino acids. Looked up from germline, CDR1 is SGHDN and CDR2 is FVKESK. The CDR3 protein is CASSQVRGRELFF. CDR3 nucleotide sequence: TGTGCCAGCAGCCAAGTTAGGGGTCGGGAGCTGTTTTTT.

CDR3 sequence (DNA): TGTGCCAGCAGCTTCGATCGGGTCGGCGAAAAACTGTTTTTT. This sequence encodes CASSFDRVGEKLFF. The chain links TRBV7-9 to TRBJ1-4; D remains ambiguous. CDR1 is SEHNR and CDR2 is FQNEAQ in the germline V gene (reference sequence). V dropped 3 bases and J dropped 8 bases, with 13 bases sitting between them. The CDR3 contains 14 residues.

V usage is TRBV7-2 and J usage is TRBJ1-3, with D hard to call. This CDR3 spans 15 amino acids. Trimming took off 1 base at V and 4 bases at J, with 11 bases between the two ends. The germline CDR1 and CDR2 sequences are SGHTA and FQGNSA. CDR3 DNA sequence: TGTGCCAGCAGCTTAGGCGGGTCTTACGGAAACACCATATATTTT. Its protein product is CASSLGGSYGNTIYF.

This rearrangement joins TRBV6-1 to TRBJ2-7, with 8 bases lining up with TRBD1. In germline, CDR1 is MNHNS, CDR2 SASEGT. V lost 8 bases to trimming and J lost 0 bases; unmatched junction nucleotides: 6. The CDR3 loop spans 14 amino acids. In DNA, the CDR3 is TGTGCCAGCCAAGGGACAGGTAGCTCCTACGAGCAGTACTTC. Its translation: CASQGTGSSYEQYF.

The V and J genes are TRBV7-8 and TRBJ2-7; TRBD2 aligns across 14 bases. Germline V gene sequence: CDR1 SGHVS, CDR2 FQNEAQ. The CDR3 length is 17 residues. The V and J ends lost 4 bases and 7 bases, in that order; junction bases with no gene match: 12. The CDR3 DNA reads as TGTGCCAGCAGCTCGACTAGCGGGAGGGCCACCGCGCGGGAGCAGTACTTC. Translated: CASSSTSGRATAREQYF.

This chain links TRBV9 with TRBJ1-2; D gene uncertain. Germline assignment: CDR1 SGDLS and CDR2 YYNGEE. This CDR3 has 14 residues. V was shortened by 2 bases and J by 0 bases, with 8 bases between the two germline ends. In DNA, the CDR3 is TGTGCCAGCAGCGTTTGGAACGCTAACTATGGCTACACCTTC. It yields the protein CASSVWNANYGYTF.

This clone was recorded once. The chain links TRBV28 to TRBJ1-5, with TRBD1 matching over 11 bases. The CDR3 spans 14 residues. CDR1 is MDHEN, CDR2 SYDVKM, per germline. V dropped 10 bases and J dropped 6; count of bases not matched to a gene: 8. The CDR3 reads CATGQGAQGQPQHF. CDR3 nucleotide sequence: TGTGCCACCGGACAGGGGGCGCAGGGTCAGCCCCAGCATTTT.

This clone was observed a single time. This chain joins TRBV6-5 and TRBJ2-1; D might be TRBD1 (6 bases). Trimming took 1 base from V and 6 from J, leaving 13 bases between them. CDR1 is MNHEY, CDR2 SVGAGI, per germline. The length of the CDR3 is 15 residues. The CDR3 region has the DNA TGTGCCAGCAGTTACTACTATGGGGGCCCCAATGAGCAGTTCTTC. This gives the protein CASSYYYGGPNEQFF.